Below, 26 T cell receptor beta chains from the same sample are listed, as sequenced in a study of CD8 T cells in Susac syndrome. Random hexamers were used to reverse transcribe the RNA input (about 0.45 to 1 ug). TCRdb itself ran the immunoSEQ multiplex PCR reads through MiXCR, one entry per CDR3 protein. The sample lists hundreds of thousands of distinct CDR3 sequences; around 93% were seen once. Sequenced: CD4+ T cells from PBMCs. The receptors originated from a human donor with multiple sclerosis.

This chain links TRBV11-2 with TRBJ2-7; weak D call: TRBD2 (5 bases). Deletions cut 0 bases from V and 6 bases from J, with 9 bases between. This CDR3 is 13 amino acids long. Germline V lookup: CDR1 SGHAT, CDR2 FQNNGV. The CDR3 DNA reads TGTGCCAGCAGCTTAGATCCGGCGGGCGAGCAGTACTTC. It encodes CASSLDPAGEQYF.

The rearrangement joins TRBV18 to TRBJ2-1; D is unclear. The CDR3 covers 16 residues. Trimming left V 1 base short and J 7 bases short, with 17 bases between. From germline, CDR1 is KGHSH and CDR2 LQKENI. CDR3 nucleotides: TGTGCCAGCTCACCACGCCCAGCCCCGCCTTGGAATGAGCAGTTCTTC. Residues: CASSPRPAPPWNEQFF.

J is TRBJ2-2 and V is TRBV5-1, with D possibly matching TRBD1 (5 bases). There are 15 residues in the CDR3. Trimming shortened V by 0 bases and J by 1 base, and 7 bases separated the two germline ends. CDR1 is SGHRS, CDR2 YFSETQ, per germline. The CDR3 DNA is TGCGCCAGCAGCTTGGGTGGACAGAACACCGGGGAGCTGTTTTTT. It specifies CASSLGGQNTGELFF.

The chain carries TRBV19 and TRBJ2-7; D gene uncertain. The CDR3 spans 14 residues. Germline CDR1 LNHDA, CDR2 SQIVND (reference sequence). V shed 7 bases and J shed 0 bases, with 13 bases lying between them. The CDR3 loop reads CASKIEHRSYEQYF. The CDR3 DNA follows: TGTGCCAGTAAAATAGAACACCGCTCCTACGAGCAGTACTTC.

The V and J genes are TRBV4-1 and TRBJ1-5; tentatively, D is TRBD1 (6 bases). The CDR3 is 16 amino acids. Germline V lookup: CDR1 MGHRA, CDR2 YSYEKL. V was trimmed by 0 bases and J by 1 base, leaving 10 bases between them. CDR3 sequence: CASSQEGARSNQPQHF. CDR3 DNA sequence: TGCGCCAGCAGCCAAGAGGGGGCGCGGAGCAATCAGCCCCAGCATTTT.

The gene calls are TRBV28 and TRBJ2-1; D call uncertain. The CDR3 loop spans 15 amino acids. V lost 6 bases to trimming and J lost 5 bases, with 17 bases between them. The germline V gene has CDR1 MDHEN and CDR2 SYDVKM. CDR3 DNA sequence: TGTGCCAGCAGAGCTTCCTCGGTAGTTGACAATGAGCAGTTCTTC. Translating gives CASRASSVVDNEQFF.

This chain connects TRBV7-2 to TRBJ1-4; D not certain. This CDR3 comprises 12 residues. Germline V lookup: CDR1 SGHTA, CDR2 FQGNSA. The germline V and J ends were trimmed by 5 bases and 3 bases, with 4 bases remaining between them. DNA for the CDR3: TGTGCCAGCAGCCTTCCTAATGAAAAACTGTTTTTT. Amino acid sequence: CASSLPNEKLFF.

This chain uses TRBV10-2 with TRBJ1-1, with TRBD1 matching 8 bases. CDR1 is WSHSY and CDR2 is SAAADI in the germline V gene. The CDR3 has 14 residues. Trimming took 7 bases from V and 1 from J; bases not matched to a gene: 5. The CDR3 DNA follows: TGCGCCAGCAAATGGACAGGGACGAACACTGAAGCTTTCTTT. Its translation: CASKWTGTNTEAFF.

This clonotype has a single count. The chain joins TRBV7-2 to TRBJ1-2; a possible D gene is TRBD1 (6 bases). CDR1 and CDR2 (germline): SGHTA, FQGNSA. V lost 1 base and J 8 bases, leaving 14 bases between the germline ends. This CDR3 region has 14 residues. The CDR3 loop is CASSLDGGGRGYTF. Written as DNA, the CDR3 is TGTGCCAGCAGCTTAGATGGCGGGGGGCGAGGCTACACCTTC.

The V and J genes are TRBV6-2 or TRBV6-3 and TRBJ2-2; 11 bases agree with TRBD2. J gave up 6 bases and V 5 bases, and 5 bases lay outside the gene matches. This CDR3 has 15 amino acids. Germline V lookup: CDR1 MNHEY, CDR2 SVGEGT. DNA of the CDR3: TGTGCCAGCAGTACGACTAGCGGGATGGCCGGGGAGCTGTTTTTT. As protein: CASSTTSGMAGELFF.

The gene calls are TRBV5-6 and TRBJ1-1; D not resolved. From germline, CDR1 is SGHDT and CDR2 YYEEEE. The V end lost 2 bases, the J end lost 5 bases, and 13 bases lay between the germline ends. The CDR3 contains 14 residues. The CDR3 spells CASSLTQRRTEAFF. CDR3 coding DNA: TGTGCCAGCAGCTTAACGCAACGCCGGACTGAAGCTTTCTTT.

V and J are TRBV29-1 and TRBJ2-2, with D possibly TRBD1 on 6 matching bases. The CDR3 is made up of 14 amino acids. Between the trimmed V and J ends, which lost 6 bases and 4 bases, there was a span of 15 bases. Germline CDR1 reads SQVTM; CDR2 reads ANQGSEA. The CDR3 sequence: CSVARTGSTGELFF. DNA of the CDR3: TGCAGCGTGGCCCGAACAGGGAGCACCGGGGAGCTGTTTTTT.

The chain links TRBV5-1 to TRBJ1-6; 7 positions match TRBD1. The CDR3 is 16 amino acids. CDR1 SGHRS and CDR2 YFSETQ come from the germline V gene. V shed 3 bases and J 9 bases; nucleotides not matched to a gene: 12. The CDR3 nucleotides are TGCGCCAGCAGCTCTACTTCGGGCAGGGGGGCTTCACCCCTCCACTTT. It encodes CASSSTSGRGASPLHF.

The chain employs TRBV18 and TRBJ1-1; D call uncertain. Germline V lookup: CDR1 KGHSH, CDR2 LQKENI. This CDR3 comprises 13 residues. Trimming removed 9 bases from V and 4 bases from J, with 15 bases in between. CDR3 sequence: CASSYGRATEAFF. The CDR3 DNA reads TGTGCCAGTTCATACGGGCGCGCCACTGAAGCTTTCTTT.

The chain recombines TRBV12-3 or TRBV12-4 with TRBJ2-7; 10 bases are a match to TRBD2. This CDR3 is 15 amino acids long. The V segment lost 5 bases and the J segment 0 bases; nucleotides outside the gene matches: 4. CDR3 DNA: TGTGCCAGCAGTCGCACTAGCGGGGTCTCCTACGAGCAGTACTTC. Encoded protein: CASSRTSGVSYEQYF.

The chain uses TRBV30 and TRBJ1-2, with 8 nucleotides matching TRBD1. The junction had 6 bases not matched to a gene; V was cut back by 3 bases and J by 6 bases. The CDR3 has 13 amino acids. From germline, CDR1 is GTSNPN and CDR2 SVGIG (reference sequence). The CDR3 reads CAWSRDRTNGYTF. The CDR3 DNA reads TGTGCCTGGAGCCGGGACAGGACCAATGGCTACACCTTC.

V gene TRBV30 combines with J gene TRBJ2-3; 10 bases line up with TRBD2. The CDR3 consists of 14 residues. Germline V CDR1 and CDR2: GTSNPN, SVGIG (reference sequence). V dropped 8 bases and J dropped 4; count of bases not matched to a gene: 9. The CDR3 is CATSPSGGADTQYF. CDR3 bases: TGTGCCACAAGTCCTAGCGGGGGAGCAGATACGCAGTATTTT.

This chain joins TRBV15 and TRBJ1-4; D gene ambiguous. V was pared by 0 bases and J by 7 bases, with 0 bases between. The CDR3 sequence is 11 residues long. CDR1 and CDR2 from the germline V gene are LNHNV and YYDKDF (reference sequence). The CDR3 region is CATSRDEKLFF. As DNA, the CDR3 is TGTGCCACCAGCAGAGATGAAAAACTGTTTTTT.

The chain combines TRBV30 with TRBJ2-7; 9 bases are shared with TRBD1. Trimming cost V 0 bases and J 0 bases; bases outside gene matches: 6. The CDR3 has 16 residues. Germline V gives CDR1 GTSNPN, CDR2 SVGIG (reference sequence). The CDR3 here is CAWSVRGTGFSYEQYF. In DNA form, the CDR3 reads TGTGCCTGGAGTGTACGCGGGACAGGGTTCTCCTACGAGCAGTACTTC. Drawing the rest from reference TRBV30 and TRBJ2-7, the complete variable domain is SQTIHQWPATLVQPVGSPLSLECTVEGTSNPNLYWYRQAAGRGLQLLFYSVGIGQISSEVPQNLSASRPQDRQFILSSKKLLLSDSGFYLCAWSVRGTGFSYEQYFGPGTRLTVT.

The rearrangement joins TRBV5-1 to TRBJ1-1; D remains ambiguous. CDR1 is SGHRS, CDR2 YFSETQ, per germline. V was pared by 0 bases and J by 0 bases, with 12 bases between. The CDR3 loop spans 16 amino acids. The CDR3 loop is CASSLVAGSMNTEAFF. CDR3 in DNA: TGCGCCAGCAGCTTGGTCGCAGGTTCCATGAACACTGAAGCTTTCTTT.

V is TRBV4-1 and J is TRBJ2-5; D is uncertain. The CDR3 runs to 12 residues. V lost 4 bases and J lost 7, with 10 bases in between. Germline V lookup: CDR1 MGHRA, CDR2 YSYEKL. The CDR3, as DNA: TGCGCCAGCAGCCTCCCAGATGGGACCCAGTACTTC. This sequence encodes CASSLPDGTQYF.

The J gene is TRBJ1-1, the V gene TRBV29-1; possible D gene TRBD1, 5 bases. The V gene lost 7 bases and the J gene lost 5 bases, with 14 bases spanning the gap. The CDR3 is 12 amino acids. Germline CDR1 and CDR2: SQVTM and ANQGSEA. Here the CDR3 reads CSGGTHGTEAFF. CDR3 sequence (DNA): TGCAGCGGGGGGACCCACGGAACTGAAGCTTTCTTT.

The gene calls are TRBV19 and TRBJ2-2; 8 nucleotides line up with TRBD1. The V gene's germline CDR1 is LNHDA and CDR2 SQIVND (reference sequence). The V and J ends lost 4 bases and 5 bases, in that order; junction bases with no gene match: 3. The CDR3 is made up of 14 amino acids. The CDR3 DNA reads as TGTGCCAGTAGTACTACAGGGGGGACCGGGGAGCTGTTTTTT. Protein: CASSTTGGTGELFF.

The chain couples TRBV4-1 to TRBJ2-1; D gene unclear. V was shortened by 6 bases and J by 6 bases, with 18 bases between the two germline ends. The CDR3 is 15 residues long. CDR1 and CDR2 from the germline V gene are MGHRA and YSYEKL. The CDR3 DNA reads as TGCGCCAGCAGGTCGGTGCGGAACTCGGGCAATGAGCAGTTCTTC. Protein product: CASRSVRNSGNEQFF.

The V and J genes are TRBV28 and TRBJ2-3; 9 bases match TRBD1. V was pared by 4 bases and J by 6 bases, with 8 bases of the junction left unmatched. CDR1 MDHEN and CDR2 SYDVKM come from the germline V gene. This CDR3 has 15 amino acids. CDR3 protein: CASSSFGQGTDTQYF. The CDR3 DNA follows: TGTGCCAGCAGTTCCTTCGGACAGGGGACGGATACGCAGTATTTT.

V and J are TRBV7-2 and TRBJ2-1; D uncertain. CDR3 length: 15 residues. Trimming left V 1 base short and J 5 bases short, with 12 bases between. The germline V gene encodes CDR1 SGHTA and CDR2 FQGNSA. The CDR3 DNA reads TGTGCCAGCAGCTTAGTCGCTCGCCGGGACAATGAGCAGTTCTTC. Its translation: CASSLVARRDNEQFF.